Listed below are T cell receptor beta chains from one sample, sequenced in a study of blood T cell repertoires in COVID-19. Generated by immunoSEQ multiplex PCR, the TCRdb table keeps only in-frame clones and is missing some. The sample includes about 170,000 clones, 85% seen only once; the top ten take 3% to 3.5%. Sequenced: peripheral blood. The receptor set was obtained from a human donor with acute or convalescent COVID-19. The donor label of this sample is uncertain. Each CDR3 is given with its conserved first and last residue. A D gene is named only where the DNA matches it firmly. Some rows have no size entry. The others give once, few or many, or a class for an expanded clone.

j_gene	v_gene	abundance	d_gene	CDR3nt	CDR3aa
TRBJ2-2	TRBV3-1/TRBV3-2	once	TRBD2	TGTGCCAGCAGCCAATGGGGGACTAGCGGGGGGCTGGGCACCGGGGAGCTGTTTTTT	CASSQWGTSGGLGTGELFF
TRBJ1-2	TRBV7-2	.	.	TGTGCCAGCATCCAAGGCGGGGAGGGACGGGGCTACACCTTC	CASIQGGEGRGYTF
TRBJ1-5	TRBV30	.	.	TGTGCCTGGAGCCCTCTGTCTGTCAATCAGCCCCAGCATTTT	CAWSPLSVNQPQHF
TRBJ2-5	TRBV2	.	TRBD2	TGTGCCAGCAGTGAAGGGTTGGGGGGGGAGACCCAGTACTTC	CASSEGLGGETQYF
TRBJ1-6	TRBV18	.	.	TGTGCCAGCTCACGGGAGGAGGGTAGAAATTCACCCCTCCACTTT	CASSREEGRNSPLHF
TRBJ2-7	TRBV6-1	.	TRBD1	TGTGCCAGCAGTGAAGCGGGACAGGCGCCCTACGAGCAGTACTTC	CASSEAGQAPYEQYF
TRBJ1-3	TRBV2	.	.	TGTGCCAGCAGTGAGGCACAGAGAAACACCATATATTTT	CASSEAQRNTIYF
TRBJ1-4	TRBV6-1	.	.	TGTGCCAGCAGTGAACAACAGGGTTTTGGTAATGAAAAACTGTTTTTT	CASSEQQGFGNEKLFF
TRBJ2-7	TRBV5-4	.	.	TGTGCCAGCAGCCAGGGCAGGGCGGCGAACGAGCAGTACTTC	CASSQGRAANEQYF
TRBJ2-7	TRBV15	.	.	TGTGCCACCAGCAGAGATTCTAACTACGAGCAGTACTTC	CATSRDSNYEQYF
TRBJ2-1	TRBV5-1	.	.	TGCGCCAGCAGCTTGAGGCAGGGGGGCTACAATGAGCAGTTCTTC	CASSLRQGGYNEQFF
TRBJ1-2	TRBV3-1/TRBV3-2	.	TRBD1	TGTGCCAGCAGCCTTCGGACAGGGACAAATGGCTACACCTTC	CASSLRTGTNGYTF
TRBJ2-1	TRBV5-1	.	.	TGCGCCAGCAGCTTGGGAACAGGGGAGCAGTTCTTC	CASSLGTGEQFF
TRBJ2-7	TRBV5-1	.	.	TGCGCCAGCAGCTCAGTGGACAGCCTCTACGAGCAGTACTTC	CASSSVDSLYEQYF
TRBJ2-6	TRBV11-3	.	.	TGTGCCAGCAGCTTAGATAGCCCCTCTGGGGCCAACGTCCTGACTTTC	CASSLDSPSGANVLTF